This T cell receptor beta chain was sequenced in a study of T cells in narcolepsy. Study-level information: Enrolled donors included narcolepsy type 1 or type 2 patients and healthy controls. Whole-study findings and limits: Autoreactive HCRT-specific and TRIB2-specific clonotypes were marked in same-patient CSF-versus-blood CD4+ comparisons. Healthy controls reportedly lacked the autoreactive clonotypes serially found in patients' blood. Some memory CD4+ repertoires had no autoreactive clone sequences.

As to this clone: Its antigen is not identified.

Clones were sequenced by immunoSEQ multiplex PCR, and TCRdb holds only the in-frame ones, with some missing. The sample has about 15,000 clones, about 85% seen once. Sequenced: memory (CD45RA-) CD4+ T cells from blood. The sequence came from a human donor in good health.

As DNA, the CDR3 is TGTGCCAGCAGTGACGACAGGAACACTGAAGCTTTCTTT. The encoded protein is CASSDDRNTEAFF. The chain has TRBV25-1 and TRBJ1-1; tentatively, D is TRBD1 (5 bases). CDR1 is MGHDK, CDR2 SYGVNS, per germline. The CDR3 is 13 residues long. V dropped 3 bases and J dropped 1 base, with 6 bases sitting between them.